This passage covers 2 T cell receptor beta chains from one sample sequenced in a study of circulating and synovial CD4+ cells in juvenile arthritis. The data were produced by immunoSEQ multiplex PCR, yet TCRdb's version contains in-frame clones alone and is incomplete. Of 11,000 to 15,000 clones listed, 80% to 85% are singletons. The specimen was CD4+ T cells from synovial fluid. These receptors all come from a human patient with juvenile idiopathic arthritis. Some clones in this sample may be carry-over from other donors' samples.

This clone was observed once. The chain employs TRBV27 and TRBJ2-7; 7 nucleotides match TRBD2. The germline V gene encodes CDR1 MNHEY and CDR2 SMNVEV (reference sequence). The CDR3 is 12 amino acids. CDR3 coding DNA: TGTGACCCAGGGAGGGACTCCTACGAGCAGTACTTC. Amino acid sequence: CDPGRDSYEQYF.

V is TRBV29-1 and J is TRBJ1-1; D ambiguous. V gave up 7 bases and J gave up 1 base, with 4 bases separating them. Germline assignment: CDR1 SQVTM and CDR2 ANQGSEA. The CDR3 loop spans 10 amino acids. DNA for the CDR3: TGCAGCGCCCGGAACACTGAAGCTTTCTTT. Amino acid sequence: CSARNTEAFF.